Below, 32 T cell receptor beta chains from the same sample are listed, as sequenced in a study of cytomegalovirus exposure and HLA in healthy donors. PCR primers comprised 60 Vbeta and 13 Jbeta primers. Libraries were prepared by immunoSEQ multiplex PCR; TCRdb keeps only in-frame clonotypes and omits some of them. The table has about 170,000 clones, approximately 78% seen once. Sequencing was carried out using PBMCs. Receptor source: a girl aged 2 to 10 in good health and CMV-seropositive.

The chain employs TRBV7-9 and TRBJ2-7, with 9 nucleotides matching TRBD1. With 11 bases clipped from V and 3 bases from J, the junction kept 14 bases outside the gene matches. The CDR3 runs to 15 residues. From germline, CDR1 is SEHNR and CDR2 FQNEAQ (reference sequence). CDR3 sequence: CAGTSAGQGNYEQYF. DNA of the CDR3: TGTGCCGGCACCTCTGCCGGACAGGGGAACTACGAGCAGTACTTC.

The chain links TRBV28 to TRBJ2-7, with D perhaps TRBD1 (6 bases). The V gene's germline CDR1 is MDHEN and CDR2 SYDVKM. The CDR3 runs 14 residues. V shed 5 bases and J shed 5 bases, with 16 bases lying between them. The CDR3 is CASSQDSPADEQYF. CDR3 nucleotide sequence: TGTGCCAGCAGTCAGGACAGTCCCGCCGACGAGCAGTACTTC.

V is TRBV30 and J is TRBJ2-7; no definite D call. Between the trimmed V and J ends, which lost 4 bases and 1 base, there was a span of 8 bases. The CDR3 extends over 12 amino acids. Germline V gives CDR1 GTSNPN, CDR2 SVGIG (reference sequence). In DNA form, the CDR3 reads TGTGCCTGGAACGGTTTTTCCTACGAGCAGTACTTC. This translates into CAWNGFSYEQYF. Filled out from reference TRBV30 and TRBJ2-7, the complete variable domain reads SQTIHQWPATLVQPVGSPLSLECTVEGTSNPNLYWYRQAAGRGLQLLFYSVGIGQISSEVPQNLSASRPQDRQFILSSKKLLLSDSGFYLCAWNGFSYEQYFGPGTRLTVT.

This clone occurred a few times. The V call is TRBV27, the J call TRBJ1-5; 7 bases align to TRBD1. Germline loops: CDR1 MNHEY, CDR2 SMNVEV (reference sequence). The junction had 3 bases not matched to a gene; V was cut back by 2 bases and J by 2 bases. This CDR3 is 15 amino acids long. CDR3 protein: CASSLTGQGNQPQHF. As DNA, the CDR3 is TGTGCCAGCAGTTTAACCGGACAGGGCAATCAGCCCCAGCATTTT.

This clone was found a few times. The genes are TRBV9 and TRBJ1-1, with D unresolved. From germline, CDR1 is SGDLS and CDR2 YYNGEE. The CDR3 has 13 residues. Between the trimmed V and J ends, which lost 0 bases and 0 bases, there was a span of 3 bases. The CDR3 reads CASSVDLNTEAFF. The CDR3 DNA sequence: TGTGCCAGCAGCGTAGACTTGAACACTGAAGCTTTCTTT.

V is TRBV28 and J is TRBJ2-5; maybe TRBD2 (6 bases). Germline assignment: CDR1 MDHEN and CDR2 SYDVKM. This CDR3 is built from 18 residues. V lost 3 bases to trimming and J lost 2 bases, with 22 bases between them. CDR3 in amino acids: CASSFYSGLGIYQETQYF. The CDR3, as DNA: TGTGCCAGCAGTTTTTATAGCGGCTTGGGTATCTATCAAGAGACCCAGTACTTC.

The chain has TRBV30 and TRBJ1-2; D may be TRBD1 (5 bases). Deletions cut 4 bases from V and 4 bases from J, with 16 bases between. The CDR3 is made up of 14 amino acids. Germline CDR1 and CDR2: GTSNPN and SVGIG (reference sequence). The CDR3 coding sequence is TGTGCCTGGACCCCTTTTGACAGTGCCTATGGCTACACCTTC. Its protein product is CAWTPFDSAYGYTF.

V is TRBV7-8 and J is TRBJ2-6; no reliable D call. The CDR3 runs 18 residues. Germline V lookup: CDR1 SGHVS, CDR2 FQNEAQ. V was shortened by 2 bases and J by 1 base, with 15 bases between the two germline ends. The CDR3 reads CASSLRLHLNSGANVLTF. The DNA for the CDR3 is TGTGCCAGCAGCTTAAGATTACACCTTAATTCTGGGGCCAACGTCCTGACTTTC. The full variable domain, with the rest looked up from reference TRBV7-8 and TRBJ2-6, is GAGVSQSPRYKVAKRGQDVALRCDPISGHVSLFWYQQALGQGPEFLTYFQNEAQLDKSGLPSDRFFAERPEGSVSTLKIQRTQQEDSAVYLCASSLRLHLNSGANVLTFGAGSRLTVL.

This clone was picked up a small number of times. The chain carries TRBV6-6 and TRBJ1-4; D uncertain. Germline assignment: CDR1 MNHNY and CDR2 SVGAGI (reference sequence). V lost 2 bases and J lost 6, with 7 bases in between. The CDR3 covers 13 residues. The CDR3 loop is CASSYEVHEKLFF. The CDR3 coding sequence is TGTGCCAGCAGTTACGAGGTGCATGAAAAACTGTTTTTT.

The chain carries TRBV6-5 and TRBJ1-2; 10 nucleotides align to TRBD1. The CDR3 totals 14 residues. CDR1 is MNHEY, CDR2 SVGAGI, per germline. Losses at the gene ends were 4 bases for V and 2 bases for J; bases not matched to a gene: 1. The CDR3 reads CASSSDRGNYGYTF. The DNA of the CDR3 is TGTGCCAGCAGTTCGGACAGGGGGAACTATGGCTACACCTTC.

The CDR3 DNA sequence: TGTGCCAGGCAGAGGGGGGGTAACACAGATACGCAGTATTTT. It specifies CARQRGGNTDTQYF. This rearrangement joins TRBV14 to TRBJ2-3, with D maybe TRBD2 (7 bases). The CDR3 has 14 amino acids. Germline lookup yields CDR1 SGHDN and CDR2 FVKESK. Trimming removed 9 bases from V and 2 bases from J, with 15 bases in between.

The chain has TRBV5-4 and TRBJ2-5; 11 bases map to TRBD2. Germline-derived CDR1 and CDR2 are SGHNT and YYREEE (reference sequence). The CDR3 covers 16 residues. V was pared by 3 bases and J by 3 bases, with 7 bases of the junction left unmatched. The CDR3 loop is CASSSPTGLAEETQYF. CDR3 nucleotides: TGTGCCAGCAGCTCTCCGACGGGACTAGCGGAAGAGACCCAGTACTTC.

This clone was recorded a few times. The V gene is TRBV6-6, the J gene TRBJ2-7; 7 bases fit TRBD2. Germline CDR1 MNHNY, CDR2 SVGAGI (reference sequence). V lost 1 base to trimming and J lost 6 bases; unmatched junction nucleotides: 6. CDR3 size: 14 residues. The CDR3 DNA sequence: TGTGCCAGCAGTTACTTCGGGGAGGGAGGCGAGCAGTACTTC. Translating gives CASSYFGEGGEQYF.

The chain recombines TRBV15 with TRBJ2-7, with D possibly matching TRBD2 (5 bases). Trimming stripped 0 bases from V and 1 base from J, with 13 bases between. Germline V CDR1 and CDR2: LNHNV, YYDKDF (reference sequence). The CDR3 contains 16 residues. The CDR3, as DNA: TGTGCCACCAGCAGAGAAGGCCAACTAGATTCCTACGAGCAGTACTTC. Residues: CATSREGQLDSYEQYF.

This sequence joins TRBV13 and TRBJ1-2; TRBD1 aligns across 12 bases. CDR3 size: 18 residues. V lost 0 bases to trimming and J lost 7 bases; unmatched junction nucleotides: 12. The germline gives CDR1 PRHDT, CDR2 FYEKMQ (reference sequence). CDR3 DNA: TGTGCCAGCAGCTTAGGCGGGGGACAGGGGGCCCCCCCTGGTGGCTACACCTTC. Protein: CASSLGGGQGAPPGGYTF.

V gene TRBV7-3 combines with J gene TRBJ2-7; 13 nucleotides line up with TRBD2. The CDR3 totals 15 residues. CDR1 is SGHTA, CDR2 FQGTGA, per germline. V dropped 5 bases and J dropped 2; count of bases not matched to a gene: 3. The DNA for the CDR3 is TGTGCCAGCAGCCCGGGACTAGCGGGAACCTACGAGCAGTACTTC. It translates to CASSPGLAGTYEQYF. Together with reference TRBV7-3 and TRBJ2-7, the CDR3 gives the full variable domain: GAGVSQTPSNKVTEKGKYVELRCDPISGHTALYWYRQSLGQGPEFLIYFQGTGAADDSGLPNDRFFAVRPEGSVSTLKIQRTERGDSAVYLCASSPGLAGTYEQYFGPGTRLTVT.

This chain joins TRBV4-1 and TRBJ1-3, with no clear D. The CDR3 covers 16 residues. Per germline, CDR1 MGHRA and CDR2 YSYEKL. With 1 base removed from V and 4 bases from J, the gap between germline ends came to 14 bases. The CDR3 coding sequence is TGCGCCAGCAGCCAAGTGGAGATCACCTTAGGAAACACCATATATTTT. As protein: CASSQVEITLGNTIYF.

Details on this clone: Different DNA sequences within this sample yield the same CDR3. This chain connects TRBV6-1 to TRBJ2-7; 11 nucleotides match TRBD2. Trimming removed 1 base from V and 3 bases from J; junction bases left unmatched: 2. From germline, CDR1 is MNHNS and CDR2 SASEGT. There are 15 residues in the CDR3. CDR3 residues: CASSEGTSGSYEQYF. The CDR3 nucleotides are TGTGCCAGCAGTGAAGGTACTAGCGGGAGCTACGAGCAGTACTTC.

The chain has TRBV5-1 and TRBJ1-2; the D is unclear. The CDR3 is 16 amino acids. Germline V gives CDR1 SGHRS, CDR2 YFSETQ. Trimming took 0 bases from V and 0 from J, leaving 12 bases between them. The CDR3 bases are TGCGCCAGCAGCTTGGGAGTGGCGGCATCTAACTATGGCTACACCTTC. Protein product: CASSLGVAASNYGYTF. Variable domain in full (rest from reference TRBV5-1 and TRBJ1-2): KAGVTQTPRYLIKTRGQQVTLSCSPISGHRSVSWYQQTPGQGLQFLFEYFSETQRNKGNFPGRFSGRQFSNSRSEMNVSTLELGDSALYLCASSLGVAASNYGYTFGSGTRLTVV.

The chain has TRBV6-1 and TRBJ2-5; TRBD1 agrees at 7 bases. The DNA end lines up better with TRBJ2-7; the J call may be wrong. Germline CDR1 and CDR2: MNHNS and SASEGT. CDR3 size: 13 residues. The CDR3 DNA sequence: TGTGCCAGCAGCGGGACAGTTCCCTACGAGCAGTACTTC. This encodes CASSGTVPYEQYF.

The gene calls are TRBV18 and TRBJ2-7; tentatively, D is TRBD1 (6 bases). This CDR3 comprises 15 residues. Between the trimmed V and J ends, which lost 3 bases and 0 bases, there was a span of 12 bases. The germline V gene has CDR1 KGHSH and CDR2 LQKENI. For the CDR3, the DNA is TGTGCCAGCTCACCGACAGGCTCTAGCTCCTACGAGCAGTACTTC. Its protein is CASSPTGSSSYEQYF.

CDR3 DNA sequence: TGTGCCACCACAGGGGGCGCCGACACCATATATTTT. The encoded protein is CATTGGADTIYF. V and J are TRBV7-9 and TRBJ1-3; 9 bases fit TRBD1. The V and J ends lost 10 bases and 8 bases, in that order; junction bases with no gene match: 6. From germline, CDR1 is SEHNR and CDR2 FQNEAQ (reference sequence). The CDR3 runs 12 residues.

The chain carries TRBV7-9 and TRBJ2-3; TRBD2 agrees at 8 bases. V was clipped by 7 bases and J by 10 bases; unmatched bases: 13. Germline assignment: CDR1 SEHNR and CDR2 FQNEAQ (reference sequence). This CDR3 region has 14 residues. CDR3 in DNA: TGTGCCAGCATGGGACTAGGGGCCGGAGGAGCGCAGTATTTT. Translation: CASMGLGAGGAQYF.

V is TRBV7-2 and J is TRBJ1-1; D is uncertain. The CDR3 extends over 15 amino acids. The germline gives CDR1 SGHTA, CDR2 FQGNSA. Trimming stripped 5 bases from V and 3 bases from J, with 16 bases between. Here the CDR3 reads CASSSGWGMDTEAFF. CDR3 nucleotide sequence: TGTGCCAGCAGCAGCGGGTGGGGAATGGACACTGAAGCTTTCTTT.

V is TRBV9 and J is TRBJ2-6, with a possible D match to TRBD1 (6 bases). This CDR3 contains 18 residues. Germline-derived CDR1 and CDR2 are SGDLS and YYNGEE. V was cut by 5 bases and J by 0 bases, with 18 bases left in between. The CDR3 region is CASSKTGTSNSGANVLTF. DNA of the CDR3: TGTGCCAGCAGTAAAACCGGGACATCTAACTCTGGGGCCAACGTCCTGACTTTC.

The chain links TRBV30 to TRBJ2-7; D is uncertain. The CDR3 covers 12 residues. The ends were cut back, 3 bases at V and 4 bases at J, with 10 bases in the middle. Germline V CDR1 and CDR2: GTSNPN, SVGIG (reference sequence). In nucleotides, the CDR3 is TGTGCCTGGAGCCTCGAGGAGTACGAGCAGTACTTC. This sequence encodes CAWSLEEYEQYF.

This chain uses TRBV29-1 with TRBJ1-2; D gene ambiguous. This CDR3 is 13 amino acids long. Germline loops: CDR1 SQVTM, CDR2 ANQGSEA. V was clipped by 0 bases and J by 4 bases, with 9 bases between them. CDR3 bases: TGCAGCGTTGAAGAATCAGGCCTCTATGGCTACACCTTC. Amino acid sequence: CSVEESGLYGYTF.

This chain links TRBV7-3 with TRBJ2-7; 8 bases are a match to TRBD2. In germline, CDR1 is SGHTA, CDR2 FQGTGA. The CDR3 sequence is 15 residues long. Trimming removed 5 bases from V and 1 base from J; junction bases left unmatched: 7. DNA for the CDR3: TGTGCCAGCAGCCCCGTCAGCGGGAGTTCCTACGAGCAGTACTTC. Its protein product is CASSPVSGSSYEQYF.

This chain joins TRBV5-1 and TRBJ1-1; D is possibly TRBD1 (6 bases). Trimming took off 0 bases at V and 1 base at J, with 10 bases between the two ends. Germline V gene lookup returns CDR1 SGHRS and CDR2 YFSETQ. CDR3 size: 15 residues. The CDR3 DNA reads TGCGCCAGCAGCTTGGAAGGCAGGGGGAACACTGAAGCTTTCTTT. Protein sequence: CASSLEGRGNTEAFF.

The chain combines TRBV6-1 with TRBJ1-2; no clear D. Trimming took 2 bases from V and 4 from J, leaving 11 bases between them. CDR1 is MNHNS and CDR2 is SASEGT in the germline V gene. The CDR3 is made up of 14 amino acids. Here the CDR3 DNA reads TGTGCCAGCAGTGAACGCCCTGACATCTATGGCTACACCTTC. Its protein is CASSERPDIYGYTF.

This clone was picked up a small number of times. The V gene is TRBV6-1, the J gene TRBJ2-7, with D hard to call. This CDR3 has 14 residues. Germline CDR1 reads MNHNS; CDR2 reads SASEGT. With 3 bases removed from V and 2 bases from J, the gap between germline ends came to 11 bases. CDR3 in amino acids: CASSDAVGAYEQYF. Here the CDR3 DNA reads TGTGCCAGCAGTGATGCCGTTGGAGCCTACGAGCAGTACTTC.

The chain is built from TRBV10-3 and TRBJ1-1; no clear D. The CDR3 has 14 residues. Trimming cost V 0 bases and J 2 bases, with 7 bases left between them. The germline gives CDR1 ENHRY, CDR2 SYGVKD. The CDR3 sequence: CAISESSTNTEAFF. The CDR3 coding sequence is TGTGCCATCAGTGAGTCGAGTACTAACACTGAAGCTTTCTTT.